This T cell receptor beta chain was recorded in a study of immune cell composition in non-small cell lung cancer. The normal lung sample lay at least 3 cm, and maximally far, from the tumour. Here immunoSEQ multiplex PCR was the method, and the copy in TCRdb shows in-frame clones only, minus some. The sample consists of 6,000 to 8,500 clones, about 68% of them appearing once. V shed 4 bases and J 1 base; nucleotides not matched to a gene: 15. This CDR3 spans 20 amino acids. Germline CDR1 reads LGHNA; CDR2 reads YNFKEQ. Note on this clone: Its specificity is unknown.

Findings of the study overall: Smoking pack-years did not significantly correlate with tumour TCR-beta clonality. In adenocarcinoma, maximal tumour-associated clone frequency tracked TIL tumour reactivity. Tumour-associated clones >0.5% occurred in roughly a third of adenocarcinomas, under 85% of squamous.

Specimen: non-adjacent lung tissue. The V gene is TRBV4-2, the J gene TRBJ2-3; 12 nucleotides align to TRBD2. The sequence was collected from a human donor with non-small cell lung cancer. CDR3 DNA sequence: TGTGCCAGCAGCCCGTCTCCCCGCCCTAGCGGGGGGGCCGGCACAGATACGCAGTATTTT. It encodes CASSPSPRPSGGAGTDTQYF.